The rows below give T cell receptor beta chains drawn from one sample of a study of T cell repertoires in cytomegalovirus infection. TCRdb reanalysed the reads using MiXCR and keeps one entry per CDR3 protein. Of 150,000 to 200,000 distinct CDR3 sequences in the sample, over 13% were seen once. The sequenced sample consisted of PBMCs. These receptors all come from a human donor in good health (CMV status not recorded). Some clones in this sample may be carry-over from other donors' samples. Each CDR3 is given with its conserved first and last residue. Fields, in order: J gene, clone size, V gene, D gene, CDR3 protein, CDR3 DNA. D genes are given only for firm matches. Only some rows state a clone size, as once, few, many or a class for expanded clones.

j_gene: TRBJ2-3; abundance: NA; v_gene: TRBV5-1; d_gene: TRBD2; CDR3aa: CASSSEPSGSTDTQYF; CDR3nt: TGCGCCAGCAGCTCAGAACCTAGCGGGAGCACAGATACGCAGTATTTT
j_gene: TRBJ2-1; abundance: many; v_gene: TRBV5-1; d_gene: TRBD2; CDR3aa: CASSKNVAGGPTDPEGEQFF; CDR3nt: TGCGCCAGCAGCAAAAACGTGGCGGGGGGACCCACAGACCCGGAAGGTGAGCAGTTCTTC
j_gene: TRBJ1-1; abundance: many; v_gene: TRBV7-9; d_gene: TRBD1; CDR3aa: CASSLGQGDTEAFF; CDR3nt: TGTGCCAGCAGCTTAGGACAGGGGGACACTGAAGCTTTCTTT
j_gene: TRBJ1-6; abundance: many; v_gene: TRBV14; d_gene: NA; CDR3aa: CASSQDGRGSPLHF; CDR3nt: TGTGCCAGCAGCCAAGATGGGAGGGGGTCACCCCTCCACTTT
j_gene: TRBJ2-2; abundance: NA; v_gene: TRBV12-5; d_gene: NA; CDR3aa: CASGLNGALGELFF; CDR3nt: TGTGCTAGTGGTTTGAACGGGGCCTTGGGGGAGCTGTTTTTT
j_gene: TRBJ1-1; abundance: NA; v_gene: TRBV29-1; d_gene: TRBD1; CDR3aa: CSGDRGGNTEAFF; CDR3nt: TGCAGCGGGGACAGGGGTGGAAACACTGAAGCTTTCTTT
j_gene: TRBJ2-7; abundance: many; v_gene: TRBV6-2/TRBV6-3; d_gene: TRBD1; CDR3aa: CASRSGTGFYEQYF; CDR3nt: TGTGCCAGCAGATCCGGGACAGGTTTCTACGAGCAGTACTTC
j_gene: TRBJ1-1; abundance: many; v_gene: TRBV7-3; d_gene: NA; CDR3aa: CASSPGPLNTEAFF; CDR3nt: TGTGCCAGCAGCCCCGGACCCTTGAACACTGAAGCTTTCTTT
j_gene: TRBJ2-7; abundance: few; v_gene: TRBV9; d_gene: TRBD2; CDR3aa: CASSARGGQGNYEQYF; CDR3nt: TGTGCCAGCAGCGCCCGGGGAGGGCAGGGAAACTACGAGCAGTACTTC
j_gene: TRBJ2-1; abundance: few; v_gene: TRBV11-2; d_gene: NA; CDR3aa: CASSLALGYEQFF; CDR3nt: TGTGCCAGCAGCTTAGCCCTAGGGTATGAGCAGTTCTTC
j_gene: TRBJ1-5; abundance: NA; v_gene: TRBV19; d_gene: TRBD1; CDR3aa: CASSISPGQLNQPQHF; CDR3nt: TGTGCCAGTAGTATATCTCCGGGACAGCTTAATCAGCCCCAGCATTTT
j_gene: TRBJ2-2; abundance: NA; v_gene: TRBV12-3/TRBV12-4; d_gene: NA; CDR3aa: CASSFEGRGHLNTGELFF; CDR3nt: TGTGCCAGCAGTTTTGAAGGTAGAGGACATTTGAACACCGGGGAGCTGTTTTTT
j_gene: TRBJ1-1; abundance: many; v_gene: TRBV7-8; d_gene: NA; CDR3aa: CASSFRQDTEAFF; CDR3nt: TGTGCCAGCAGCTTTAGACAGGACACTGAAGCTTTCTTT
j_gene: TRBJ2-1; abundance: NA; v_gene: TRBV18; d_gene: NA; CDR3aa: CASSPVGVYYNEQFF; CDR3nt: TGTGCCAGCTCACCGGTGGGAGTTTACTACAATGAGCAGTTCTTC
j_gene: TRBJ2-7; abundance: few; v_gene: TRBV7-9; d_gene: TRBD1; CDR3aa: CASRKSGGASYEQYF; CDR3nt: TGTGCCAGCAGGAAATCAGGGGGCGCCTCCTACGAGCAGTACTTC
j_gene: TRBJ1-5; abundance: few; v_gene: TRBV28; d_gene: NA; CDR3aa: CATGVLNQPQHF; CDR3nt: TGTGCCACGGGGGTTCTAAATCAGCCCCAGCATTTT
j_gene: TRBJ1-1; abundance: many; v_gene: TRBV7-2; d_gene: TRBD1; CDR3aa: CASTPLGTGVMNTEAFF; CDR3nt: TGTGCCAGCACCCCGCTGGGGACAGGGGTTATGAACACTGAAGCTTTCTTT
j_gene: TRBJ1-5; abundance: few; v_gene: TRBV28; d_gene: NA; CDR3aa: CASSLWDKVQHF; CDR3nt: TGTGCCAGCAGTTTGTGGGACAAAGTCCAGCATTTT
j_gene: TRBJ1-1; abundance: many; v_gene: TRBV28; d_gene: NA; CDR3aa: CASSLGPGVTFF; CDR3nt: TGTGCCAGCAGTTTGGGCCCCGGGGTAACTTTCTTT
j_gene: TRBJ2-2; abundance: many; v_gene: TRBV2; d_gene: NA; CDR3aa: CASTRGRGPNTGELFF; CDR3nt: TGTGCCAGCACCCGAGGCCGGGGCCCGAACACCGGGGAGCTGTTTTTT
j_gene: TRBJ2-2; abundance: many; v_gene: TRBV25-1; d_gene: NA; CDR3aa: CASSDVLDKSSGELFF; CDR3nt: TGTGCCAGCAGTGACGTCTTGGACAAGTCCTCCGGGGAGCTGTTTTTT
j_gene: TRBJ1-5; abundance: few; v_gene: TRBV7-6; d_gene: NA; CDR3aa: CASSLRGETASNQPQHF; CDR3nt: TGTGCCAGCAGCTTAAGGGGTGAGACGGCTAGCAATCAGCCCCAGCATTTT
j_gene: TRBJ2-7; abundance: few; v_gene: TRBV29-1; d_gene: NA; CDR3aa: CSAAGHLSYEQYF; CDR3nt: TGCAGCGCCGCGGGACACTTGTCCTACGAGCAGTACTTC
j_gene: TRBJ2-1; abundance: NA; v_gene: TRBV7-3; d_gene: NA; CDR3aa: CASSLTADRRNEQFF; CDR3nt: TGTGCCAGCAGCTTAACCGCTGACAGAAGGAATGAGCAGTTCTTC